What follows is one TCR beta chain and its context. These data originate in a study of blood T cell repertoires in COVID-19. Generated by immunoSEQ multiplex PCR, the TCRdb table keeps only in-frame clones and is missing some. The sample lists over 200,000 clones; approximately 90% were seen once. CDR1 is MNHEY, CDR2 SVGAGI, per germline. V dropped 6 bases and J dropped 1 base, with 6 bases sitting between them. The CDR3 runs to 13 residues. The genes are TRBV6-5 and TRBJ2-2; D not resolved. The TCR was taken from a man aged 55 to 69 with COVID-19, enrolled during active disease. Sequenced sample: peripheral blood. This CDR3 reads CASRILNTGELFF. CDR3 DNA: TGTGCCAGCAGGATACTGAACACCGGGGAGCTGTTTTTT.